Reported below is one T cell receptor beta chain. Its antigen remains undetermined. Qualities for individual bases were not recorded, and no much larger clone is one base off. The data belong to a study of post-analysis software for immune sequencing data (dated by TCRdb to the mid-2010s). In the study overall: The recorded disease courses included relapsing-remitting, secondary progressive and progressive-relapsing multiple sclerosis, and some patients had no subtype annotation. The multiple sclerosis patient repertoires were compared with ten to eleven previously published healthy control repertoires from donors aged about 6 to 28 years. A subset of samples was prepared in parallel using single-end sample barcoding, then pooled and co-amplified after Illumina adapter ligation.

Here is what the overall study found, with its caveats: When samples were clustered directly using the F measure, samples prepared in the same batch co-clustered strongly, which prompted a batch-effect correction. Significantly lower normalized Chao1 diversity was found in multiple sclerosis patients than in controls, suggesting substantial peripheral T-cell clonal expansion. Patients showed significantly higher frequencies than controls for a handful of TRBV segments, among them TRBV5-6, TRBV5-1 and TRBV20-1. The control group was slightly older than the multiple sclerosis patient group.

To demonstrate the VDJtools post-analysis software, TCR beta repertoires were profiled from the peripheral blood of 10 to 15 young patients with multiple sclerosis. The multiple sclerosis patients were children and adolescents ranging in age from roughly 6 to 15 years. CDR1 and CDR2, looked up from the germline V gene (reference sequence), are LNHNV and YYDKDF. Inclusive of the bounding cysteine and phenylalanine, the CDR3 is 15 residues long. The entry retains the CDR3 DNA only, 45 bases that are in frame from base 1. V is pared back by 3 bases and J by 7 bases, with 16 bases lying between the germline termini. The library was produced with PCR. Reads for this sample came from an Illumina HiSeq 2500. Unique molecular identifiers were incorporated into TCR beta cDNA libraries to reduce PCR and sequencing biases. Roughly 500,000 cDNA molecules were obtained for every 1 to 10 million input T cells, so each molecule roughly corresponded to one T cell. The same protocol used for the earlier healthy control dataset was applied to prepare and sequence the patient libraries. Within a given batch, samples were prepared together, multiplexed and sequenced on the same HiSeq lane. Per the original workflow: Raw barcoded reads were processed with MIGEC, and single-read molecular identifier groups were discarded before consensus assembly and CDR3 extraction. Clonotype tables were post-analysed with VDJtools, normalizing diversity by down-sampling all datasets to the smallest sample size. In repertoire overlap clustering, CDR3 amino acid sequences, but not nucleotide sequences, were matched to correct batch-related cross-sample contamination. The public reads were quality trimmed at Q25 with fastp and then assembled into clones with MiXCR by TCRdb, keeping productive beta chains. Rows with one shared CDR3 protein collapse into an entry with the most common genes and DNA. The V and J calls shown here were made by TCRdb, not taken from the authors' results. The sample yields about 810,000 distinct CDR3 sequences; approximately 50% were counted once. Approximately 4.3% of the sample is in the top ten clones.

The TCR sequence derives from a girl aged 10 to 17 with multiple sclerosis. This chain joins TRBV15 to TRBJ2-1; possibly the D gene is TRBD2, per 6 matching bases. Sequenced: blood. The DNA reads as follows: TGTGCCACCAGCAGTGAGGCTAATGGAGGGAATGAGCAGTTCTTC. This yields the protein CATSSEANGGNEQFF.